The 5 T cell receptor beta chains below were found in one sample sequenced in a study of CD8 T cells in ankylosing spondylitis. Each CDR3 protein gets one entry after TCRdb re-called the 5' RACE reads with MiXCR. The table lists some 270,000 distinct CDR3 sequences, roughly a third of them singletons. Specimen: blood, either unsorted or a sorted T cell fraction (not recorded which). The source is a male donor with ankylosing spondylitis or in good health (not recorded which).

This clonotype has a handful of counts. The rearrangement joins TRBV5-1 to TRBJ2-6; TRBD1 aligns across 7 bases. Per germline, CDR1 SGHRS and CDR2 YFSETQ. After removal of 0 bases from V and 0 bases from J, the junction contained 3 bases not matched to a gene. The CDR3 spans 17 residues. This chain's CDR3 is CASSLAGQISGANVLTF. CDR3 nucleotide sequence: TGCGCCAGCAGCTTGGCGGGACAGATCTCTGGGGCCAACGTCCTGACTTTC.

This chain joins TRBV10-1 and TRBJ2-3, with D maybe TRBD2 (6 bases). Germline V gene lookup returns CDR1 WNHNN and CDR2 SYGVQD (reference sequence). The CDR3 is made up of 15 amino acids. The V gene lost 3 bases and the J gene lost 2 bases, with 12 bases spanning the gap. The DNA of the CDR3 is TGCGCCAGCAGTGACGGGACTCCACACACAGATACGCAGTATTTT. Its protein is CASSDGTPHTDTQYF.

In its sample, this clonotype was seen a few times. This chain joins TRBV29-1 and TRBJ1-2; D not resolved. V was cut by 3 bases and J by 11 bases, with 16 bases left in between. The CDR3 is 12 residues long. Germline V gives CDR1 SQVTM, CDR2 ANQGSEA. Written as DNA, the CDR3 is TGCAGCGTTGATGAAGTATGGGGAGGGTACACCTTC. As protein: CSVDEVWGGYTF.

This clonotype was counted between two and nine times. V gene TRBV6-5 combines with J gene TRBJ2-3, with a tentative D call TRBD2 (7 bases). Germline-derived CDR1 and CDR2 are MNHEY and SVGAGI. The CDR3 loop spans 15 amino acids. V gave up 1 base and J gave up 3 bases, with 11 bases separating them. CDR3 in amino acids: CASSYFGGRTDTQYF. CDR3 DNA: TGTGCCAGCAGTTACTTCGGGGGGCGAACAGATACGCAGTATTTT.

The chain recombines TRBV24-1 with TRBJ1-5; TRBD1 aligns across 8 bases. This CDR3 has 15 amino acids. Germline V CDR1 and CDR2: KGHDR, SFDVKD. V dropped 5 bases and J dropped 9; count of bases not matched to a gene: 11. CDR3 sequence (DNA): TGTGCCACCAGTGGGGAGACAGGGGCGCTCTGGCCCCAGCATTTT. Protein sequence: CATSGETGALWPQHF.